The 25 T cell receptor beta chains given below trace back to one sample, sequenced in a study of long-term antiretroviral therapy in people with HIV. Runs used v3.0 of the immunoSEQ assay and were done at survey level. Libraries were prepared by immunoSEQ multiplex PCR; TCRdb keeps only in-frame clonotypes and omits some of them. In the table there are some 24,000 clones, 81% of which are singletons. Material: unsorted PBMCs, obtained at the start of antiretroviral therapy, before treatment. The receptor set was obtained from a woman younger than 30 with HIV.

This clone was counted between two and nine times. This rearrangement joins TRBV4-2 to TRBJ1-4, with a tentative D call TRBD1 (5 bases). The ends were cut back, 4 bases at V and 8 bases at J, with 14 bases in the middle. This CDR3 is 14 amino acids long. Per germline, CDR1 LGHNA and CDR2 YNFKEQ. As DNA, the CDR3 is TGTGCCAGCAGCCCGACACAGGAGGAGGAAAAACTGTTTTTT. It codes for CASSPTQEEEKLFF.

The CDR3 region is CASSAPGTVGEKLFF. The CDR3 DNA reads TGTGCCAGCAGCGCTCCCGGGACAGTAGGTGAAAAACTGTTTTTT. The V and J genes are TRBV7-8 and TRBJ1-4, with TRBD1 matching over 7 bases. Trimming took 5 bases from V and 7 from J; bases not matched to a gene: 10. The germline gives CDR1 SGHVS, CDR2 FQNEAQ. This CDR3 has 15 residues.

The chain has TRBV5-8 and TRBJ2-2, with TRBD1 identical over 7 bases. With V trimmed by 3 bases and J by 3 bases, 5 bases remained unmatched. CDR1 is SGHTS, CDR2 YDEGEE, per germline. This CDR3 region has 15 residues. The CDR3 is CASSWWTGHTGELFF. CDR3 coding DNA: TGTGCCAGCAGCTGGTGGACAGGCCACACCGGGGAGCTGTTTTTT. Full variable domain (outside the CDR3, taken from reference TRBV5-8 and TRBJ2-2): EAGVTQSPTHLIKTRGQQATLRCSPISGHTSVYWYQQALGLGLQFLLWYDEGEERNRGNFPPRFSGRQFPNYSSELNVNALELEDSALYLCASSWWTGHTGELFFGEGSRLTVL.

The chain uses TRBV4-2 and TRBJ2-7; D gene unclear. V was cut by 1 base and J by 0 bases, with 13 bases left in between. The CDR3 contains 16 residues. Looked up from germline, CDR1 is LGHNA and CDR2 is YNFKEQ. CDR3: CASSQVGKDLSYEQYF. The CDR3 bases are TGTGCCAGCAGCCAAGTGGGCAAGGACCTCTCCTACGAGCAGTACTTC.

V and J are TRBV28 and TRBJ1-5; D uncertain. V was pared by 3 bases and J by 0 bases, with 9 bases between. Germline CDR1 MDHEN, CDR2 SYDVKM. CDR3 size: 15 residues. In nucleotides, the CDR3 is TGTGCCAGCAGTTTCGGGAGTTATAGCAATCAGCCCCAGCATTTT. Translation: CASSFGSYSNQPQHF.

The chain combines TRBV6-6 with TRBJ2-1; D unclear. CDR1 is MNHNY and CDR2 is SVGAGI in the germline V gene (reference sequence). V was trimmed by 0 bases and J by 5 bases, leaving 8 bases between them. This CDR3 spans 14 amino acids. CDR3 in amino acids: CASSYSGPHNEQFF. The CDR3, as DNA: TGTGCCAGCAGTTACTCCGGACCCCACAATGAGCAGTTCTTC.

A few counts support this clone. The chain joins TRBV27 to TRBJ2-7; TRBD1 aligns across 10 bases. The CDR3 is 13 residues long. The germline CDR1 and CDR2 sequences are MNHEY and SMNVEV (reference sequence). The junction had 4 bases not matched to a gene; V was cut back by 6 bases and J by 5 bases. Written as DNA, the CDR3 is TGTGCCAGCAGGACAGGGGGCGTCAACGAGCAGTACTTC. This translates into CASRTGGVNEQYF.

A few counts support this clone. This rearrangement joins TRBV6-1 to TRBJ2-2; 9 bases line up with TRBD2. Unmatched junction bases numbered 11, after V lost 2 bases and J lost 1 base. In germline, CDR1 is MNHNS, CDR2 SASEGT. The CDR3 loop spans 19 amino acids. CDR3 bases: TGTGCCAGCAGTGAACAGGATAGCGGGAGAGACAGGAACACCGGGGAGCTGTTTTTT. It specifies CASSEQDSGRDRNTGELFF.

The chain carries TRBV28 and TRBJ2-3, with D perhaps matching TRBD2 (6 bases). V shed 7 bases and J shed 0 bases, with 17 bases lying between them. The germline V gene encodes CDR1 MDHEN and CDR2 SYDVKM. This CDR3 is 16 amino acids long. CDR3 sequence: CASNPYIAASTDTQYF. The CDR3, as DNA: TGTGCCAGCAACCCCTACATAGCGGCTAGCACAGATACGCAGTATTTT.

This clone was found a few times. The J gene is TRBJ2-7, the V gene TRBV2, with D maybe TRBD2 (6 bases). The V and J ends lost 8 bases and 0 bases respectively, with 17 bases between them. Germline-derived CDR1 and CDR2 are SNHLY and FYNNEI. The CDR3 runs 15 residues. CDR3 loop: CASYRSGLTSYEQYF. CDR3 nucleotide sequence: TGTGCCAGCTACAGGAGCGGGCTGACCTCCTACGAGCAGTACTTC.

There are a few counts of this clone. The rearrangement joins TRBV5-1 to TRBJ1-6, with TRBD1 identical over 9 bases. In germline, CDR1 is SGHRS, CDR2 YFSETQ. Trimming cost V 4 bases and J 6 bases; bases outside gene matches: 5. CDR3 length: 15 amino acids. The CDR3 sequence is CASSDRTGANSPLHF. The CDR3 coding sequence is TGCGCCAGCAGCGACCGGACAGGGGCTAATTCACCCCTCCACTTT.

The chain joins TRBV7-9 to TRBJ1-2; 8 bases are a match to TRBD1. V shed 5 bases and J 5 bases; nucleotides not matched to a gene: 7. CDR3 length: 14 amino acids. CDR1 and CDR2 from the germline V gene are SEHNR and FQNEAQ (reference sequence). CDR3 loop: CASSRFTGGYGYTF. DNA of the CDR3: TGTGCCAGCAGCCGGTTTACAGGGGGGTATGGCTACACCTTC.

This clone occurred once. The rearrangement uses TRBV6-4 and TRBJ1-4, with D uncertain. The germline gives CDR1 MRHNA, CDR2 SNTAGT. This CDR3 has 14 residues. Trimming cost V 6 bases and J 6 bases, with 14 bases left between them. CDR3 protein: CASSPTGSDEKLFF. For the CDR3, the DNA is TGTGCCAGCAGCCCCACGGGGAGCGATGAAAAACTGTTTTTT.

In DNA, the CDR3 is TGCAGTGCTCGCACAGATACGCAGTATTTT. As protein: CSARTDTQYF. The V call is TRBV20-1, the J call TRBJ2-3, with D uncertain. The germline gives CDR1 DFQATT, CDR2 SNEGSKA (reference sequence). CDR3 length equals 10 residues. Trimming removed 5 bases from V and 1 base from J, with 1 base in between.

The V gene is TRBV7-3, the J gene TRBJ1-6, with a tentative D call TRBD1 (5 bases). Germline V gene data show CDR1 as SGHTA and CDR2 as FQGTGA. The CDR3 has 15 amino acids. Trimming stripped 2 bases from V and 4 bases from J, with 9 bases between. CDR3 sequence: CASSLVGGYNSPLHF. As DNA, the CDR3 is TGTGCCAGCAGCTTAGTTGGGGGTTATAATTCACCCCTCCACTTT.

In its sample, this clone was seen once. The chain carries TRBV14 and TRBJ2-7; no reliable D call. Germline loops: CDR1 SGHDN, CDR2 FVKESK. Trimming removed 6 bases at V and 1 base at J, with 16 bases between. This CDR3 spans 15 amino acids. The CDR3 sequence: CASSAHWGWSYEQYF. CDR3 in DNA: TGTGCCAGCAGTGCGCATTGGGGTTGGTCCTACGAGCAGTACTTC.

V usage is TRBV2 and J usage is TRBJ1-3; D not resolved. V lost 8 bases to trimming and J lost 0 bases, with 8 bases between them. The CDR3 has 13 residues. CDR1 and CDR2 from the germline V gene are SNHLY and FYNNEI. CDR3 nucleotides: TGTGCCAGCTCATTAGACTCTGGAAACACCATATATTTT. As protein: CASSLDSGNTIYF.

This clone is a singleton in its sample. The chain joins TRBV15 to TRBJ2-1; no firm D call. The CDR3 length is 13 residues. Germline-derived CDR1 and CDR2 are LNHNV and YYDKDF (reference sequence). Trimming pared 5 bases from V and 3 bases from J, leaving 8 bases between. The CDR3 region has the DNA TGTGCCACCAGCTCCCTCCGCTACAATGAGCAGTTCTTC. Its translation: CATSSLRYNEQFF.

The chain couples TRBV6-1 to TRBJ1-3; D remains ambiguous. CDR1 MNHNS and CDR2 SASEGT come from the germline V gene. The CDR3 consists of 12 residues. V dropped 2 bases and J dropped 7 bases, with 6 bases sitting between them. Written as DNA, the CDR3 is TGTGCCAGCAGTGAATATAGGAACACCATATATTTT. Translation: CASSEYRNTIYF.

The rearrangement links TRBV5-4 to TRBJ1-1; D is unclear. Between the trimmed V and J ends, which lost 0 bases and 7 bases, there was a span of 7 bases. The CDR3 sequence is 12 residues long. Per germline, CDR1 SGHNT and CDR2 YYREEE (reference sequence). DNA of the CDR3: TGTGCCAGCAGCTTGGCCCGAGATGAAGCTTTCTTT. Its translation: CASSLARDEAFF.

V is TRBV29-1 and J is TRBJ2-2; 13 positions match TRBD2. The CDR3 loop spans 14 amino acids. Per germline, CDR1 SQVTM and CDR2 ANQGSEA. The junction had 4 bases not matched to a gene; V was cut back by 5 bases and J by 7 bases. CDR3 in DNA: TGCAGCGTTCTGACTAGCGGGGGGTTCGGGGAGCTGTTTTTT. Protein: CSVLTSGGFGELFF.

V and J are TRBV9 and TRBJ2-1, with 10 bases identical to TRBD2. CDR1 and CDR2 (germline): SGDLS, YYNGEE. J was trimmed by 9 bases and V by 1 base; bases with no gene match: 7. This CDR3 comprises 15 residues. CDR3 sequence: CASSVTPSGSGEQFF. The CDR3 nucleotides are TGTGCCAGCAGCGTAACGCCTAGCGGGAGTGGTGAGCAGTTCTTC.

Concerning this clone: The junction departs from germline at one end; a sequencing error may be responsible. CDR3 amino acids: CASRPGTAETFF. For the CDR3, the DNA is TGTGCCAGTAGACCGGGGACGGCTGAAACTTTCTTT. The chain employs TRBV19 and TRBJ1-1, with D tentatively TRBD1 (5 bases). Germline loops: CDR1 LNHDA, CDR2 SQIVND (reference sequence). This CDR3 has 12 residues. Looking up the rest from reference TRBV19 and TRBJ1-1 gives the full variable domain: DGGITQSPKYLFRKEGQNVTLSCEQNLNHDAMYWYRQDPGQGLRLIYYSQIVNDFQKGDIAEGYSVSREKKESFPLTVTSAQKNPTAFYLCASRPGTAETFFGQGTRLTVV.

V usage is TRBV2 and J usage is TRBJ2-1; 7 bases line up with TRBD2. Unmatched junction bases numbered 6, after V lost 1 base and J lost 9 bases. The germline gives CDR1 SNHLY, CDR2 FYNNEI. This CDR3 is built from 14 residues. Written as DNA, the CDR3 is TGTGCCAGCAGTGAAGAGGCTAGCGGCCTTGAGCAGTTCTTC. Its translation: CASSEEASGLEQFF.

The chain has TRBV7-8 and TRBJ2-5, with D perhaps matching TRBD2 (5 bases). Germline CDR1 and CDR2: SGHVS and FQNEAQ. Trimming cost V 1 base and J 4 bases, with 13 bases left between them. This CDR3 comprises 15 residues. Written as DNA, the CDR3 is TGTGCCAGCAGCTTAGTGGGAGCCCCTCGAGAGACCCAGTACTTC. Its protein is CASSLVGAPRETQYF. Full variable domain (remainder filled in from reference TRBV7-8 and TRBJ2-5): GAGVSQSPRYKVAKRGQDVALRCDPISGHVSLFWYQQALGQGPEFLTYFQNEAQLDKSGLPSDRFFAERPEGSVSTLKIQRTQQEDSAVYLCASSLVGAPRETQYFGPGTRLLVL.